Below, 20 T cell receptor beta chains from the same sample are listed, as sequenced in a study of T cells expressing NK-cell markers. Each CDR3 protein gets one entry in TCRdb, which reprocessed the 5' RACE reads and gives no DNA. The repertoire table contains about 550,000 distinct CDR3 sequences. The specimen sequenced was blood T cells: a sorted CD56 or NKG2C T cell subset, CD4+ or CD8+ T cells, or bulk PBMC T cells (not recorded which). The origin of the receptors is a man in his late teens or twenties in good health.

The V gene is TRBV19, the J gene TRBJ2-5; TCRdb indicates TRBD1, and absent DNA this call remains unverified. This CDR3 comprises 15 residues. Germline CDR1 reads LNHDA; CDR2 reads SQIVND (reference sequence). The CDR3 is CASTLSEGARETQYF.

V gene TRBV3-1 combines with J gene TRBJ1-1; TCRdb's D gene call, TRBD1, goes unchecked for lack of DNA. CDR3 size: 12 residues. Per germline, CDR1 LGHDT and CDR2 YNNKEL (reference sequence). The CDR3 spells CASSGQGAPAFF.

CDR3 amino acids: CASSLALGGGIPRGVNEQFF. This chain joins TRBV7-8 and TRBJ2-1; TCRdb's assignment of TRBD1 cannot be checked, as there is no DNA. This CDR3 is 20 amino acids long. The germline gives CDR1 SGHVS, CDR2 FQNEAQ.

This chain joins TRBV7-2 and TRBJ2-1; no DNA is available, so the TRBD2 call from TCRdb remains unchecked. This CDR3 is built from 16 residues. The germline V gene encodes CDR1 SGHTA and CDR2 FQGNSA. This CDR3 reads CASSLSGSTGYNEQFF. Using reference TRBV7-2 and TRBJ2-1 for the parts outside the CDR3, the full variable domain is GAGVSQSPSNKVTEKGKDVELRCDPISGHTALYWYRQSLGQGLEFLIYFQGNSAPDKSGLPSDRFSAERTGGSVSTLTIQRTQQEDSAVYLCASSLSGSTGYNEQFFGPGTRLTVL.

The rearrangement uses TRBV29-1 and TRBJ2-6. The V gene's germline CDR1 is SQVTM and CDR2 ANQGSEA. The CDR3 runs to 14 residues. CDR3 protein: CSVEGLTGANVLTF. Full variable domain (rest looked up from reference TRBV29-1 and TRBJ2-6): SAVISQKPSRDICQRGTSLTIQCQVDSQVTMMFWYRQQPGQSLTLIATANQGSEATYESGFVIDKFPISRPNLTFSTLTVSNMSPEDSSIYLCSVEGLTGANVLTFGAGSRLTVL.

The chain couples TRBV4-3 to TRBJ2-7; TCRdb lists TRBD2, though no DNA is available to test this call. Germline CDR1 LGHNA, CDR2 YSLEER. This CDR3 is built from 17 residues. The CDR3 here is CASSQDWARERTYEQYF.

The chain recombines TRBV6-2 or TRBV6-3 with TRBJ2-5; absent DNA, TCRdb's TRBD2 call cannot be checked. From germline, CDR1 is MNHEY and CDR2 SVGEGT. CDR3 length: 14 residues. CDR3 amino acids: CASSYGLHAETQYF.

J is TRBJ1-5 and V is TRBV25-1. CDR3 size: 12 residues. CDR1 is MGHDK and CDR2 is SYGVNS in the germline V gene. CDR3: CASSEGGQPQHF.

The CDR3 spells CASSLEPSILTGGKETQYF. J is TRBJ2-5 and V is TRBV5-1; the TRBD1 assignment by TCRdb is unverifiable without DNA. Per the germline V gene, CDR1 is SGHRS and CDR2 is YFSETQ. CDR3 length: 19 amino acids. Looking up the rest from reference TRBV5-1 and TRBJ2-5 gives the full variable domain: KAGVTQTPRYLIKTRGQQVTLSCSPISGHRSVSWYQQTPGQGLQFLFEYFSETQRNKGNFPGRFSGRQFSNSRSEMNVSTLELGDSALYLCASSLEPSILTGGKETQYFGPGTRLLVL.

V and J are TRBV7-8 and TRBJ2-1; TCRdb's D call of TRBD2 is untestable without DNA. The CDR3 covers 17 residues. CDR1 and CDR2 (germline): SGHVS, FQNEAQ. CDR3 loop: CASSSGRTSGRRFHQFF.

The rearrangement joins TRBV20-1 to TRBJ2-3; with no DNA, the TCRdb D assignment of TRBD2 cannot be verified. This CDR3 comprises 15 residues. Germline V CDR1 and CDR2: DFQATT, SNEGSKA (reference sequence). The CDR3 loop reads CSASSTSGSTDTQYF.

The rearrangement joins TRBV30 to TRBJ2-3; TCRdb reports TRBD2, a call that lacks DNA to check it against. Germline V gives CDR1 GTSNPN, CDR2 SVGIG (reference sequence). This CDR3 comprises 15 residues. The CDR3 is CAWTLTSGITDTQYF. The whole variable domain, filled in from reference TRBV30 and TRBJ2-3, reads SQTIHQWPATLVQPVGSPLSLECTVEGTSNPNLYWYRQAAGRGLQLLFYSVGIGQISSEVPQNLSASRPQDRQFILSSKKLLLSDSGFYLCAWTLTSGITDTQYFGPGTRLTVL.

The V gene is TRBV20-1, the J gene TRBJ2-7; TCRdb designates TRBD2, a call that cannot be tested without DNA. This CDR3 contains 15 residues. Germline-derived CDR1 and CDR2 are DFQATT and SNEGSKA (reference sequence). The CDR3 here is CSAPVRGTSLSEQYF.

The chain joins TRBV21-1 to TRBJ2-4; TCRdb selects TRBD1, and the lack of DNA leaves this call unchecked. TRBV21-1 is annotated as a pseudogene. The CDR3 is 17 amino acids. CDR3 protein: CASSIPPSMLAKNIQYF.

The rearrangement joins TRBV6-5 to TRBJ1-6. CDR1 is MNHEY, CDR2 SVGAGI, per germline. The CDR3 is 15 amino acids. CDR3 protein: CASSYSGVVNSPLHF.

The chain is built from TRBV12-3 or TRBV12-4 and TRBJ2-5; TCRdb indicates TRBD1, and absent DNA this call remains unverified. The CDR3 loop spans 15 amino acids. The CDR3 protein is CASTRTSGIGETQYF.

This chain uses TRBV6-2 or TRBV6-3 with TRBJ2-3; the TRBD2 assignment by TCRdb is unverifiable without DNA. CDR3 length equals 15 residues. CDR1 is MNHEY and CDR2 is SVGEGT in the germline V gene. CDR3 in amino acids: CATYRLAGVPDTQYF.

This chain connects TRBV25-1 to TRBJ2-2. Germline V gene data show CDR1 as MGHDK and CDR2 as SYGVNS. The CDR3 is 15 residues long. The CDR3 here is CASSARSSATGELFF. Supplemented by reference TRBV25-1 and TRBJ2-2, the full variable domain reads EADIYQTPRYLVIGTGKKITLECSQTMGHDKMYWYQQDPGMELHLIHYSYGVNSTEKGDLSSESTVSRIRTEHFPLTLESARPSHTSQYLCASSARSSATGELFFGEGSRLTVL.

This chain links TRBV20-1 with TRBJ2-5; TCRdb proposes TRBD1, but this gene call is untestable without DNA. The germline V gene encodes CDR1 DFQATT and CDR2 SNEGSKA (reference sequence). CDR3 size: 14 residues. This chain's CDR3 is CSARPQTPGGTQYF.

The chain combines TRBV29-1 with TRBJ1-4; lacking DNA, the TRBD1 call made by TCRdb goes unchecked. Germline V gene data show CDR1 as SQVTM and CDR2 as ANQGSEA. CDR3 length: 12 residues. CDR3 loop: CSVGRGSEKLFF.